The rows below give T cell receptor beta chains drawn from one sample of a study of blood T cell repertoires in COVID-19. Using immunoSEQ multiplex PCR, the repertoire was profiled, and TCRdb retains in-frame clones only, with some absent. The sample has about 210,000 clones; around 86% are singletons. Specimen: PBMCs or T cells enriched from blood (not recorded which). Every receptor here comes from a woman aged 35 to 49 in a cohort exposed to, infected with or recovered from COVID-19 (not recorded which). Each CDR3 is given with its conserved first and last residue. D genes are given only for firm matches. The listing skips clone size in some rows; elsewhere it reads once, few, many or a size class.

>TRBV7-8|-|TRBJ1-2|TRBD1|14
CASSPGTGQYGYTF
TGTGCCAGCAGCCCGGGGACAGGGCAGTATGGCTACACCTTC
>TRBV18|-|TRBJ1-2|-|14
CASSPEARVYGYTF
TGTGCCAGCTCACCCGAGGCCAGGGTCTATGGCTACACCTTC
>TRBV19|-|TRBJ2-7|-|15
CASSGLRDTFFEQYF
TGTGCCAGTAGTGGTCTCCGGGACACTTTTTTCGAGCAGTACTTC
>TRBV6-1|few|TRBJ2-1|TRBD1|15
CASSEGTGGYNEQFF
TGTGCCAGCAGTGAAGGGACAGGGGGCTACAATGAGCAGTTCTTC
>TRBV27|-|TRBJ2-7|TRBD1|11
CASGTGGEQYF
TGTGCCAGCGGAACAGGGGGAGAGCAGTACTTC
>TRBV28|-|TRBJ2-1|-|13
CASRPLTRYEQFF
TGTGCCAGCAGGCCCCTAACGAGGTATGAGCAGTTCTTC
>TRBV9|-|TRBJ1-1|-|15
CASSSYGTLNTEAFF
TGTGCCAGCAGCTCCTATGGGACACTGAACACTGAAGCTTTCTTT
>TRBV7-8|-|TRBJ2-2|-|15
CASSLVDRDTGELFF
TGTGCCAGCAGCTTAGTTGACAGAGACACCGGGGAGCTGTTTTTT
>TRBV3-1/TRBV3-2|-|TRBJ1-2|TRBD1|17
CASGPYWTGEGLYGYTF
TGTGCCAGCGGACCCTACTGGACAGGGGAGGGGCTCTATGGCTACACCTTC
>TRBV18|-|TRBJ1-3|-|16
CASSSTAQKGRNTIYF
TGTGCCAGCTCATCGACGGCACAGAAAGGCAGAAACACCATATATTTT
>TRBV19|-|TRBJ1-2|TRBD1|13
CASSLPDRDGYTF
TGTGCCAGTAGTCTACCCGACAGGGACGGCTACACCTTC
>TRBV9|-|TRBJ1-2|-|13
CASRSGDNYGYTF
TGTGCCAGTCGGTCGGGGGATAACTATGGCTACACCTTC
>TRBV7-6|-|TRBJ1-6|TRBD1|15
CASAKGQGRGSPLHF
TGTGCCAGCGCAAAGGGACAGGGAAGGGGATCACCCCTCCACTTT
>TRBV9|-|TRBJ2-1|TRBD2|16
CASSVFGGRATDEQFF
TGTGCCAGCAGCGTATTTGGCGGGAGGGCCACGGATGAGCAGTTCTTC
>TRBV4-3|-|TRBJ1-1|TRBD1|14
CASSGRGQYTEAFF
TGCGCCAGCAGTGGCCGGGGACAGTACACTGAAGCTTTCTTT
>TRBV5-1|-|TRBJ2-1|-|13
CASSLLAYNEQFF
TGCGCCAGCAGCCTATTAGCCTACAATGAGCAGTTCTTC
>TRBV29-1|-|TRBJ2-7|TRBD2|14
CSVDTGGSSYEQYF
TGCAGCGTTGATACGGGCGGGAGCTCCTACGAGCAGTACTTC
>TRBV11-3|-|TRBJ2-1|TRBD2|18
CASSLGGNRLAASHEQFF
TGTGCCAGCAGCCTAGGCGGGAACCGACTAGCGGCCTCTCATGAGCAGTTCTTC
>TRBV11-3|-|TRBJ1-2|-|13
CASSQRGGYGYTF
TGTGCCAGCAGCCAAAGGGGGGGATATGGCTACACCTTC
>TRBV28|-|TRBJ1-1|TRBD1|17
CASIPLRDRGADTEAFF
TGTGCCAGCATCCCACTCCGGGACAGGGGAGCCGACACTGAAGCTTTCTTT
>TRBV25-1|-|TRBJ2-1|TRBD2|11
CASTSGLEQFF
TGTGCCAGTACTAGCGGCCTTGAGCAGTTCTTC
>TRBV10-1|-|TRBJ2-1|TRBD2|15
CASSTRTSPYNEQFF
TGCGCCAGCAGCACTAGGACTAGCCCCTACAATGAGCAGTTCTTC
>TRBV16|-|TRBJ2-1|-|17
CASSQSAGGGSYNEQFF
TGTGCCAGCAGCCAATCGGCCGGGGGAGGCTCCTACAATGAGCAGTTCTTC
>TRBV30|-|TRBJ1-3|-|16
CAWSRIRGTGGNTIYF
TGTGCCTGGAGTCGTATCAGGGGAACAGGCGGAAACACCATATATTTT
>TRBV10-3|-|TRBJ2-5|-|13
CAISEGREGTQYF
TGTGCCATCAGTGAGGGGCGTGAGGGGACCCAGTACTTC
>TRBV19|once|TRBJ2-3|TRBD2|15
CASSLSGGDTDTQYF
TGTGCCAGTAGTCTCAGCGGGGGAGACACAGATACGCAGTATTTT
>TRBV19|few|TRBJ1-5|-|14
CASSLGVTGQPQHF
TGTGCCAGTAGTCTCGGGGTCACGGGACAGCCCCAGCATTTT
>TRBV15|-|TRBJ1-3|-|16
CATSRAGQLSGNTIYF
TGTGCCACCAGCAGAGCCGGACAACTCTCTGGAAACACCATATATTTT
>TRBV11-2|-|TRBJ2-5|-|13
CASSLDGEETQYF
TGTGCCAGCAGCTTAGACGGGGAAGAGACCCAGTACTTC
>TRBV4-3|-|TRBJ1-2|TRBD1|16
CASSHSKGQGSVGYTF
TGCGCCAGCAGCCACTCTAAGGGACAGGGGAGCGTCGGCTACACCTTC
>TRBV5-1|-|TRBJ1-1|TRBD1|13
CASRGQGGTEAFF
TGCGCCAGCAGAGGACAGGGGGGGACTGAAGCTTTCTTT
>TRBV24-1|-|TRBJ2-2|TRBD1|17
CATSDLGTGGDTGELFF
TGTGCCACCAGTGATTTGGGGACAGGGGGCGACACCGGGGAGCTGTTTTTT
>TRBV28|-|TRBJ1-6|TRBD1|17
CASSNPWRQGPNSPLHF
TGTGCCAGCAGCAACCCTTGGAGACAGGGACCTAATTCACCCCTCCACTTT
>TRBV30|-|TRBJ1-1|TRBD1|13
CAWSRTGGTEAFF
TGTGCCTGGAGTCGTACAGGGGGCACTGAAGCTTTCTTT
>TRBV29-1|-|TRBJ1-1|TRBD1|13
CSVGRTGFTEAFF
TGCAGCGTGGGGCGGACAGGGTTCACTGAAGCTTTCTTT
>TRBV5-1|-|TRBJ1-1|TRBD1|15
CASSLNQGEGTEAFF
TGCGCCAGCAGCTTGAATCAGGGGGAAGGCACTGAAGCTTTCTTT
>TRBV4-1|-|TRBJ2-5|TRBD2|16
CASSQETGTSYETQYF
TGCGCCAGCAGCCAGGAGACCGGGACTAGCTACGAGACCCAGTACTTC
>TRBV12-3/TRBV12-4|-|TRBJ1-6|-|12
CASSLGNSPLHF
TGTGCCAGCAGTCTCGGGAATTCACCCCTCCACTTT
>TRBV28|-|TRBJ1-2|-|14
CASSPLREFYGYTF
TGTGCCAGCAGTCCCCTAAGAGAGTTTTATGGCTACACCTTC
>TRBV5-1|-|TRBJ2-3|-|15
CASSSKAEPADTQYF
TGCGCCAGCAGCTCGAAAGCGGAACCCGCGGATACGCAGTATTTT